This T cell receptor beta chain originates from a study of blood T cell repertoires in COVID-19. Overall study: Spain, Italy and the United States supplied samples that represented acute and convalescent COVID-19. PBMCs, B-cell-depleted T cells, or T cells were the source of the cDNA or gDNA that made up the material.

Clones were read by immunoSEQ multiplex PCR, and TCRdb kept only the in-frame ones, dropping some. The table has under 200,000 clones, 86% seen once; the top ten hold 7% to 7.5%. The table lists this clone with a count of one. This CDR3 has 14 residues. Trimming at V came to 4 bases and at J to 4 bases, leaving 5 bases not matched to a gene. Per germline, CDR1 MGHRA and CDR2 YSYEKL. The chain carries TRBV4-1 and TRBJ2-3; 7 bases are shared with TRBD1. Source material: peripheral blood. This sequence originates from a woman older than 75 in a cohort sampled during active or convalescent COVID-19. The DNA of the CDR3 is TGCGCCAGCAGCCTGCAGGGGGTGGCAGATACGCAGTATTTT. It is translated as CASSLQGVADTQYF.